The 30 T cell receptor beta chains listed next were all sequenced from one sample in a study of shared clonotypes between healthy human individuals. Produced via immunoSEQ multiplex PCR; TCRdb's table is partial and in-frame only. The sample lists about 2 million clones; 85% to 95% were seen once. Naive CD8 cells lacked CD45RO, underwent positive selection for CCR7 and left out terminally differentiated effector memory CD45RA+ cells. The sequenced material came from naive CD8+ T cells sorted from blood. These TCRs come from a man aged 18 to 29 in good health.

The V gene is TRBV5-8, the J gene TRBJ1-1, with D tentatively TRBD1 (6 bases). V was shortened by 2 bases and J by 2 bases, with 13 bases between the two germline ends. The CDR3 length is 15 residues. From germline, CDR1 is SGHTS and CDR2 YDEGEE. The CDR3 DNA sequence: TGTGCCAGCAGCTTTGCCGGGACACCTAACACTGAAGCTTTCTTT. Protein product: CASSFAGTPNTEAFF.

Details on this clone: A read error is possible here, since a much larger clone lies one base away. The sample carries other DNA sequences with the same CDR3. The V and J genes are TRBV7-9 and TRBJ1-1; TRBD1 matches at 10 bases. This CDR3 has 14 residues. V shed 3 bases, J shed 3 bases, and the junction held 1 base outside the gene matches. CDR1 and CDR2 from the germline V gene are SEHNR and FQNEAQ (reference sequence). This CDR3 is CASSLGTGDTEAFF. CDR3 DNA sequence: TGTGCCAGCAGCTTGGGGACAGGGGACACTGAAGCTTTCTTT.

The chain carries TRBV27 and TRBJ2-1; 10 bases are shared with TRBD2. The germline gives CDR1 MNHEY, CDR2 SMNVEV (reference sequence). Losses at the gene ends were 2 bases for V and 7 bases for J; bases not matched to a gene: 5. The CDR3 loop spans 15 amino acids. DNA for the CDR3: TGTGCCAGCAGTTTAACTAGCGGGACTACAAATGAGCAGTTCTTC. Protein: CASSLTSGTTNEQFF.

The chain carries TRBV27 and TRBJ1-4; D call uncertain. The germline V and J ends were trimmed by 3 bases and 7 bases, with 15 bases remaining between them. The germline V gene encodes CDR1 MNHEY and CDR2 SMNVEV (reference sequence). The CDR3 sequence is 15 residues long. Written as DNA, the CDR3 is TGTGCCAGCAGTTTTGGAGTCCGAGAGGGTGAAAAACTGTTTTTT. Encoded protein: CASSFGVREGEKLFF.

The chain is built from TRBV10-1 and TRBJ2-7; unclear D gene. V lost 3 bases, J lost 11 bases, and 11 bases lay in between. This CDR3 is built from 11 residues. CDR1 is WNHNN and CDR2 is SYGVQD in the germline V gene (reference sequence). In nucleotides, the CDR3 is TGCGCCAGCAGTGAAGGGTTACGAAAGTACTTC. Translation gives CASSEGLRKYF.

For this clone: Other nucleotide sequences from this sample produce the same CDR3. The chain employs TRBV29-1 and TRBJ2-7; D is perhaps TRBD2 (5 bases). V dropped 6 bases and J dropped 0 bases, with 12 bases sitting between them. The CDR3 is 13 residues long. CDR1 and CDR2 from the germline V gene are SQVTM and ANQGSEA. CDR3 DNA: TGCAGCGTCCGGACTGGGAGCTCCTACGAGCAGTACTTC. It codes for CSVRTGSSYEQYF.

The chain uses TRBV10-1 and TRBJ2-3; the match to TRBD2 covers 7 bases. Unmatched junction bases numbered 6, after V lost 2 bases and J lost 1 base. Germline lookup yields CDR1 WNHNN and CDR2 SYGVQD (reference sequence). CDR3 length: 16 amino acids. For the CDR3, the DNA is TGCGCCAGCAGTGAGGACGGGCTAGCGGGCACAGATACGCAGTATTTT. As protein: CASSEDGLAGTDTQYF.

The genes are TRBV5-6 and TRBJ2-2; weak D call: TRBD1 (6 bases). This CDR3 comprises 18 residues. V shed 1 base and J shed 5 bases, with 21 bases lying between them. Germline V CDR1 and CDR2: SGHDT, YYEEEE. The CDR3 bases are TGTGCCAGCAGCTTGAAGTGGGACATATTGATAGGAACCGGGGAGCTGTTTTTT. This gives the protein CASSLKWDILIGTGELFF.

This chain links TRBV11-2 with TRBJ2-7; TRBD1 matches at 10 bases. Per germline, CDR1 SGHAT and CDR2 FQNNGV. This CDR3 has 15 residues. V dropped 5 bases and J dropped 4; count of bases not matched to a gene: 8. CDR3 DNA sequence: TGTGCCAGCAGCGCCCCCGGGACAGGGGTTTACGAGCAGTACTTC. Translation: CASSAPGTGVYEQYF.

The chain carries TRBV6-1 and TRBJ2-7; TRBD2 agrees at 11 bases. V lost 4 bases to trimming and J lost 3 bases; unmatched junction nucleotides: 11. The CDR3 is 17 amino acids. Germline lookup yields CDR1 MNHNS and CDR2 SASEGT. CDR3 in DNA: TGTGCCAGCAGTGCCCGGGGGACTAGCGGAATTGACTACGAGCAGTACTTC. It codes for CASSARGTSGIDYEQYF.

This sequence joins TRBV7-9 and TRBJ1-2; tentative D call: TRBD1 (6 bases). CDR1 is SEHNR and CDR2 is FQNEAQ in the germline V gene (reference sequence). The CDR3 is made up of 15 amino acids. V lost 1 base, J lost 1 base, and 10 bases lay in between. CDR3: CASSLDGTLNYGYTF. CDR3 nucleotide sequence: TGTGCCAGCAGCTTAGACGGGACACTTAACTATGGCTACACCTTC.

The rearrangement links TRBV2 to TRBJ2-4; TRBD2 is a possible D gene (5 bases). Per germline, CDR1 SNHLY and CDR2 FYNNEI. V lost 4 bases to trimming and J lost 8 bases, with 21 bases between them. This CDR3 is 16 amino acids long. This CDR3 is CASSVSPLEVVDIQYF. DNA for the CDR3: TGTGCCAGCAGTGTGTCCCCACTAGAGGTTGTCGACATTCAGTACTTC.

The chain employs TRBV6-1 and TRBJ2-7, with D perhaps matching TRBD1 (6 bases). In germline, CDR1 is MNHNS, CDR2 SASEGT. The V gene lost 5 bases and the J gene lost 2 bases, with 13 bases spanning the gap. The CDR3 extends over 14 amino acids. In nucleotides, the CDR3 is TGTGCCAGCAGTTTACCAGACAGGCCCTACGAGCAGTACTTC. It encodes CASSLPDRPYEQYF.

The chain has TRBV27 and TRBJ2-3; no firm D call. The CDR3 is 12 amino acids. The V gene's germline CDR1 is MNHEY and CDR2 SMNVEV (reference sequence). CDR3 residues: CAVWGGTDTQYF. Here the CDR3 DNA reads TGTGCTGTATGGGGTGGCACAGATACGCAGTATTTT.

The J gene is TRBJ2-7, the V gene TRBV2; 9 nucleotides agree with TRBD2. CDR1 and CDR2 from the germline V gene are SNHLY and FYNNEI. This CDR3 has 16 residues. The trim removed 3 bases at V and 3 bases at J, leaving 9 bases unmatched. CDR3 sequence: CASSDPTSGGLYEQYF. The CDR3 DNA reads as TGTGCCAGCAGTGACCCCACGAGCGGGGGGCTCTACGAGCAGTACTTC.

The table lists this clone with a few counts. The chain combines TRBV28 with TRBJ2-1, with TRBD2 matching over 14 bases. There are 14 residues in the CDR3. From germline, CDR1 is MDHEN and CDR2 SYDVKM. The J segment lost 13 bases and the V segment lost 6 bases, leaving 8 bases of the junction unmatched. The CDR3 spells CASSTGTSGRIQFF. CDR3 nucleotide sequence: TGTGCCAGCAGCACCGGGACTAGCGGGAGAATACAGTTCTTC.

This chain connects TRBV30 to TRBJ1-2; D is unresolved. V was clipped by 1 base and J by 2 bases, with 11 bases between them. Germline V gives CDR1 GTSNPN, CDR2 SVGIG (reference sequence). The CDR3 is 14 residues long. The CDR3 protein is CAWSEQTWNYGYTF. The CDR3 nucleotides are TGTGCCTGGAGTGAACAGACATGGAACTATGGCTACACCTTC. The full variable domain, its missing parts supplied by reference TRBV30 and TRBJ1-2, is SQTIHQWPATLVQPVGSPLSLECTVEGTSNPNLYWYRQAAGRGLQLLFYSVGIGQISSEVPQNLSASRPQDRQFILSSKKLLLSDSGFYLCAWSEQTWNYGYTFGSGTRLTVV.

The V gene is TRBV19, the J gene TRBJ1-2; TRBD1 agrees at 9 bases. The CDR3 length is 15 residues. V dropped 5 bases and J dropped 3; count of bases not matched to a gene: 7. Germline V gene data show CDR1 as LNHDA and CDR2 as SQIVND (reference sequence). CDR3 region: CASSPYRGLDYGYTF. As DNA, the CDR3 is TGTGCCAGTAGTCCTTACAGGGGGCTTGACTATGGCTACACCTTC.

The genes are TRBV11-2 and TRBJ1-1; 7 nucleotides agree with TRBD1. The V gene end was trimmed by 1 base and the J gene end by 3 bases; junction bases not matched to a gene: 5. Germline V lookup: CDR1 SGHAT, CDR2 FQNNGV. This CDR3 is built from 15 residues. In nucleotides, the CDR3 is TGTGCCAGCAGCTTAGTCCCAGGGGGTGACACTGAAGCTTTCTTT. This translates into CASSLVPGGDTEAFF.

This clone showed up just a few times. The V call is TRBV14, the J call TRBJ1-1; D might be TRBD1 (5 bases). Trimming stripped 4 bases from V and 7 bases from J, with 7 bases between. The CDR3 is made up of 11 amino acids. The germline V gene has CDR1 SGHDN and CDR2 FVKESK. This CDR3 reads CASSPTGEAFF. CDR3 bases: TGTGCCAGCAGCCCAACAGGTGAAGCTTTCTTT.

The chain uses TRBV30 and TRBJ2-1, with D unclear. The V gene's germline CDR1 is GTSNPN and CDR2 SVGIG (reference sequence). The CDR3 consists of 14 residues. The germline V and J ends were trimmed by 4 bases and 0 bases, with 10 bases remaining between them. This CDR3 reads CAWNPLSSYNEQFF. The CDR3 DNA reads TGTGCCTGGAACCCCTTAAGCTCCTACAATGAGCAGTTCTTC.

The chain uses TRBV13 and TRBJ2-1; D ambiguous. The ends were cut back, 5 bases at V and 5 bases at J, with 7 bases in the middle. Germline V lookup: CDR1 PRHDT, CDR2 FYEKMQ (reference sequence). The length of the CDR3 is 12 residues. The CDR3 loop is CASSARDNEQFF. The CDR3 DNA follows: TGTGCCAGCAGCGCTCGGGACAATGAGCAGTTCTTC. The complete variable domain, with remaining parts taken from reference TRBV13 and TRBJ2-1, reads AAGVIQSPRHLIKEKRETATLKCYPIPRHDTVYWYQQGPGQDPQFLISFYEKMQSDKGSIPDRFSAQQFSDYHSELNMSSLELGDSALYFCASSARDNEQFFGPGTRLTVL.

CDR3 in DNA: TGTGCCAGCAGTATAAGGGACAGCACTGAAGCTTTCTTT. It is translated as CASSIRDSTEAFF. V and J are TRBV27 and TRBJ1-1; TRBD1 matches at 7 bases. The CDR3 has 13 residues. The V gene's germline CDR1 is MNHEY and CDR2 SMNVEV (reference sequence). V trimming: 5 bases; J trimming: 4 bases; junction bases outside the gene matches: 4.

The genes are TRBV28 and TRBJ2-7; D call uncertain. Deletions cut 10 bases from V and 1 base from J, with 14 bases between. The CDR3 has 13 residues. Looked up from germline, CDR1 is MDHEN and CDR2 is SYDVKM. In DNA, the CDR3 is TGTGCCATCCGAAACGGAGTTTCCTACGAGCAGTACTTC. It is translated as CAIRNGVSYEQYF.

Notes on this clone: The same CDR3 can be traced to other DNA sequences in this sample. DNA of the CDR3: TGTGCCAGCAGTTTAGTCGCCTACAATGAGCAGTTCTTC. Translated: CASSLVAYNEQFF. V usage is TRBV27 and J usage is TRBJ2-1; no clear D gene. This CDR3 is 13 amino acids long. The germline V gene has CDR1 MNHEY and CDR2 SMNVEV (reference sequence). V was cut by 2 bases and J by 2 bases, with 4 bases left in between.

The chain links TRBV2 to TRBJ2-5; no clear D. The ends were cut back, 2 bases at V and 1 base at J, with 5 bases in the middle. The CDR3 has 13 amino acids. Germline-derived CDR1 and CDR2 are SNHLY and FYNNEI. CDR3 loop: CASSEPIQETQYF. The CDR3 bases are TGTGCCAGCAGTGAACCTATCCAAGAGACCCAGTACTTC.

Only one count was recorded for this clone. This chain connects TRBV10-2 to TRBJ1-5; TRBD1 agrees at 10 bases. The CDR3 loop spans 14 amino acids. Germline CDR1 WSHSY, CDR2 SAAADI. V was clipped by 4 bases and J by 6 bases; unmatched bases: 3. This CDR3 reads CASSGQGASQPQHF. CDR3 DNA sequence: TGCGCCAGCAGTGGACAGGGGGCGAGTCAGCCCCAGCATTTT.

CDR3 DNA sequence: TGTGCCTGGAGTGTACCGACAGGGGCTCGGTCCCCCCTCCACTTT. This translates into CAWSVPTGARSPLHF. This chain uses TRBV30 with TRBJ1-6; 8 bases fit TRBD1. Germline CDR1 reads GTSNPN; CDR2 reads SVGIG (reference sequence). Unmatched junction bases numbered 11, after V lost 0 bases and J lost 13 bases. The CDR3 extends over 15 amino acids.

The chain combines TRBV6-6 with TRBJ1-2; maybe TRBD1 (5 bases). The CDR3 extends over 12 amino acids. Trimming left V 10 bases short and J 8 bases short, with 17 bases between. CDR1 and CDR2 from the germline V gene are MNHNY and SVGAGI (reference sequence). CDR3: CATWDGFLGYTF. DNA for the CDR3: TGTGCCACCTGGGACGGATTCCTGGGCTACACCTTC.

This chain connects TRBV5-1 to TRBJ2-5; D is unclear. This CDR3 is 14 amino acids long. The germline V gene has CDR1 SGHRS and CDR2 YFSETQ. Trimming took off 2 bases at V and 1 base at J, with 9 bases between the two ends. The chain's CDR3 is CASSLRGIQETQYF. DNA of the CDR3: TGCGCCAGCAGCTTAAGAGGAATCCAAGAGACCCAGTACTTC.